One and the same sample provided the 8 T cell receptor beta chains below, sequenced in a study of response to subunit inactivated influenza vaccine. TCRdb reprocessed the RT-PCR reads with MiXCR, giving one entry per CDR3 protein. The table shows approximately 530,000 distinct CDR3 sequences, with about 8% occurring only once. This specimen consisted of PBMCs from blood, obtained less than 30 months after vaccination. These TCRs come from a man aged 45-69 years who received an inactivated influenza vaccine.

In this sample, this clonotype turned up many times. This chain joins TRBV20-1 and TRBJ1-6; 8 positions match TRBD1. Germline CDR1 reads DFQATT; CDR2 reads SNEGSKA (reference sequence). The CDR3 runs to 17 residues. Trimming removed 3 bases from V and 7 bases from J; junction bases left unmatched: 14. CDR3 residues: CSARASQGAIRNSPLHF. CDR3 sequence (DNA): TGCAGTGCTAGGGCGAGCCAGGGGGCTATTCGGAATTCACCCCTCCACTTT.

The sample holds a few counts of this clonotype. The chain links TRBV19 to TRBJ2-5; 12 positions agree with TRBD2. CDR3 length: 17 residues. With 3 bases clipped from V and 7 bases from J, the junction kept 12 bases outside the gene matches. Germline V gene sequence: CDR1 LNHDA, CDR2 SQIVND (reference sequence). CDR3 in DNA: TGTGCCAGTAGTATTTGGGCTAGCGGGGGGGAGAGGGTGACCCAGTACTTC. Its protein is CASSIWASGGERVTQYF.

The V and J genes are TRBV19 and TRBJ2-3; no firm D call. The CDR3 length is 12 residues. Trimming shortened V by 5 bases and J by 9 bases, and 12 bases separated the two germline ends. CDR1 is LNHDA and CDR2 is SQIVND in the germline V gene (reference sequence). CDR3 bases: TGTGCCAGTAGTCCCCAACTGGGGACGCAGTATTTT. Translation gives CASSPQLGTQYF.

This chain links TRBV7-8 with TRBJ2-7; 7 nucleotides align to TRBD1. This CDR3 spans 14 amino acids. The ends lost 5 bases at V and 5 bases at J; junction bases unmatched: 9. Germline assignment: CDR1 SGHVS and CDR2 FQNEAQ. The CDR3 loop reads CASSADRAMNEQYF. CDR3 nucleotide sequence: TGTGCCAGCAGCGCCGACAGGGCGATGAACGAGCAGTACTTC.

V gene TRBV12-3 or TRBV12-4 combines with J gene TRBJ1-2; D might be TRBD1 (6 bases). With 4 bases removed from V and 5 bases from J, the gap between germline ends came to 14 bases. The CDR3 is 14 residues long. DNA of the CDR3: TGTGCCAGCAGTTACGCCGGGACAAGATATGGCTACACCTTC. Protein product: CASSYAGTRYGYTF.

The rearrangement joins TRBV12-3 or TRBV12-4 to TRBJ1-5; possible D gene TRBD1, 6 bases. V was cut by 6 bases and J by 5 bases, with 11 bases left in between. This CDR3 region has 13 residues. The CDR3 sequence: CASSRGPYQPQHF. The CDR3, as DNA: TGTGCCAGCAGCAGGGGTCCCTATCAGCCCCAGCATTTT.

This clonotype was detected a few times. The genes are TRBV20-1 and TRBJ2-7; D is unresolved. This CDR3 has 13 residues. The germline gives CDR1 DFQATT, CDR2 SNEGSKA (reference sequence). V shed 1 base and J shed 2 bases, with 9 bases lying between them. Here the CDR3 DNA reads TGCAGTGCTAGAGGTGTCCTTGCCTACGAGCAGTACTTC. This translates into CSARGVLAYEQYF.

This clonotype has a count of ten or more. J is TRBJ2-3 and V is TRBV28; 7 nucleotides match TRBD1. This CDR3 region has 15 residues. V lost 5 bases to trimming and J lost 1 base; unmatched junction nucleotides: 6. Germline V gives CDR1 MDHEN, CDR2 SYDVKM. CDR3 nucleotide sequence: TGTGCCAGCAGTACCACAGGGGTGGGCACAGATACGCAGTATTTT. It translates to CASSTTGVGTDTQYF. The whole variable domain, filled in from reference TRBV28 and TRBJ2-3, reads DVKVTQSSRYLVKRTGEKVFLECVQDMDHENMFWYRQDPGLGLRLIYFSYDVKMKEKGDIPEGYSVSREKKERFSLILESASTNQTSMYLCASSTTGVGTDTQYFGPGTRLTVL.